Below, 3 T cell receptor beta chains from the same sample are listed, as sequenced in a study of blood T cell repertoires in COVID-19. Using immunoSEQ multiplex PCR, the repertoire was profiled, and TCRdb retains in-frame clones only, with some absent. The sample consists of approximately 83,000 clones, nearly 90% of them appearing once. Sample: peripheral blood. The receptors were sampled from a man between 65 and 85 years old with acute or convalescent COVID-19.

CDR3 residues: CASNPSGGVGVNYGYTF. CDR3 nucleotides: TGTGCCAGCAATCCTTCAGGGGGCGTGGGCGTAAACTATGGCTACACCTTC. The rearrangement links TRBV28 to TRBJ1-2, with 8 positions matching TRBD1. The V gene's germline CDR1 is MDHEN and CDR2 SYDVKM. The CDR3 runs to 17 residues. The V gene end was trimmed by 7 bases and the J gene end by 2 bases; junction bases not matched to a gene: 15.

The DNA of the CDR3 is TGTGCCACGACGGACAGGAGATACGAGCAGTACTTC. Encoded protein: CATTDRRYEQYF. The chain has TRBV19 and TRBJ2-7; 7 bases match TRBD1. Germline lookup yields CDR1 LNHDA and CDR2 SQIVND (reference sequence). The CDR3 runs 12 residues. Trimming took 10 bases from V and 4 from J; bases not matched to a gene: 7.

The rearrangement joins TRBV6-5 to TRBJ2-5; 8 bases align to TRBD2. The CDR3 consists of 15 residues. The germline V gene has CDR1 MNHEY and CDR2 SVGAGI. The ends lost 6 bases at V and 4 bases at J; junction bases unmatched: 10. The DNA for the CDR3 is TGTGCCAGCAGCAACGGGGGGGGGCCTGGAGAGACCCAGTACTTC. It is translated as CASSNGGGPGETQYF.